This TCR beta chain derives from a study of blood T cell repertoires in COVID-19. Study summary: The United States, Italy and Spain provided the acute and convalescent COVID-19 samples. From T cells, B-cell-depleted T cells, or PBMCs came the material, which was cDNA or gDNA.

The CDR3 loop spans 15 amino acids. CDR1 and CDR2 from the germline V gene are SGHVS and FQNEAQ. V dropped 3 bases and J dropped 6 bases, with 12 bases sitting between them. Original data processing: From reference gene primer amplification, estimates of nucleated cell counts were derived. Produced via immunoSEQ multiplex PCR; TCRdb's table is partial and in-frame only. V and J calls and clone size are those listed in that table; D and trimming were worked out from the DNA. This sample has 150,000 or so clones, with almost 85% found just once. The origin of this receptor is a human donor with acute or convalescent COVID-19. The donor label of this sample is uncertain. The rearrangement links TRBV7-8 to TRBJ1-6; D is uncertain. The sequenced sample was peripheral blood. The CDR3 is CASSLVGRGNSPLHF. The CDR3 DNA sequence: TGTGCCAGCAGCTTGGTGGGGAGAGGTAATTCACCCCTCCACTTT.